Relative to its sample, the clone carrying this T cell receptor beta chain is medium-sized. Source study methods: Reference gene primer amplification gave estimated nucleated cell counts. Sequencing was performed with immunoSEQ multiplex PCR; in TCRdb, only in-frame clones are kept and a portion is missing. That table furnishes V, J and clone size, whereas the DNA furnished D and trimming. This repertoire shows about 180,000 clones, approximately 84% found once; its top ten account for 6% to 8.5%. The data derive from a study of blood T cell repertoires in COVID-19. CDR3 length equals 13 residues. V was pared by 1 base and J by 10 bases, with 11 bases between. Germline CDR1 reads LGHDT; CDR2 reads YNNKEL (reference sequence).

The receptor comes from a human donor in a cohort sampled during active COVID-19. The sequenced material came from peripheral blood. The gene calls are TRBV3-1 (or the pseudogene TRBV3-2) and TRBJ2-1; TRBD2 might be the D (6 bases). CDR3 sequence reads: CASSQGSAGEQFF. The CDR3 DNA reads TGTGCCAGCAGCCAAGGTTCCGCGGGAGAGCAGTTCTTC.